A selection of T cell receptor beta chains follows, all from one sample in a study of blood T cell repertoires in COVID-19. The repertoire was sequenced with immunoSEQ multiplex PCR; TCRdb's copy has only in-frame clones and lacks some. The repertoire holds some 160,000 clones, approximately 82% seen once, with 13% in the top ten. The sequenced material came from peripheral blood. Source of these receptors: a man between 65 and 79 years old who had recovered from COVID-19. Each CDR3 is given with its conserved first and last residue. The D gene is left open where the match is weak. Clone sizes are given selectively: once, few, many, or a class where the clone is expanded.

V gene	clone size	CDR3 length	J gene	D gene	CDR3 protein	CDR3 DNA
TRBV4-2	few	16	TRBJ2-2	TRBD2	CASALPLADERRELFF	TGTGCCAGCGCGCTCCCCCTAGCGGACGAAAGACGGGAGCTGTTTTTT
TRBV4-1	.	15	TRBJ1-1	.	CASSQEFTQDTEAFF	TGCGCCAGCAGCCAAGAATTTACCCAGGACACTGAAGCTTTCTTT
TRBV7-2	.	14	TRBJ2-5	TRBD1	CASSFQTGQETQYF	TGTGCCAGCAGCTTTCAGACAGGGCAAGAGACCCAGTACTTC
TRBV7-2	medium-sized	16	TRBJ2-5	TRBD2	CASSLTSGREVETQYF	TGTGCCAGCAGCCTGACTAGCGGGAGGGAAGTAGAGACCCAGTACTTC
TRBV5-1	once	15	TRBJ2-3	.	CASSLVGAGTDTQYF	TGCGCCAGCAGCTTGGTGGGGGCCGGCACAGATACGCAGTATTTT
TRBV18	.	15	TRBJ1-4	.	CASSPPGEPSEKLFF	TGTGCCAGCTCACCACCGGGCGAACCCAGTGAAAAACTGTTTTTT
TRBV6-5	.	12	TRBJ1-1	.	CATGGTFTEAFF	TGTGCCACCGGGGGGACCTTCACTGAAGCTTTCTTT
TRBV9	.	15	TRBJ1-1	TRBD1	CASSTSGTGDTEAFF	TGTGCCAGCAGCACCTCCGGGACAGGGGACACTGAAGCTTTCTTT
TRBV6-6	once	14	TRBJ1-5	TRBD1	CASTLTGDGQPQHF	TGTGCCAGCACCCTCACAGGGGATGGCCAGCCCCAGCATTTT
TRBV18	.	16	TRBJ2-3	.	CASSPPRGGYADTQYF	TGTGCCAGCTCACCACCGAGGGGGGGCTACGCAGATACGCAGTATTTT
TRBV6-5	.	13	TRBJ2-7	TRBD1	CASRDRGIDEQYF	TGTGCCAGCAGGGACAGGGGCATCGACGAGCAGTACTTC
TRBV5-1	.	15	TRBJ1-6	TRBD1	CASSLGDSDNSPLHF	TGCGCCAGCAGCTTGGGGGACAGCGATAATTCACCCCTCCACTTT
TRBV6-1	.	12	TRBJ2-7	.	CASSEVGDEQYF	TGTGCCAGCAGTGAAGTAGGGGACGAGCAGTACTTC
TRBV7-6	.	17	TRBJ2-7	.	CASSLVSSAVGSYEQYF	TGTGCCAGCAGCTTAGTTTCCTCCGCGGTCGGTTCCTACGAGCAGTACTTC
TRBV18	.	17	TRBJ2-7	.	CASSPSTTGLGSYEQYF	TGTGCCAGCTCACCATCCACCACAGGGTTAGGATCCTACGAGCAGTACTTC
TRBV18	.	14	TRBJ1-6	TRBD1	CASSRDRVDSPLHF	TGTGCCAGCTCACGAGACAGGGTGGATTCACCCCTCCACTTT
TRBV7-6	.	15	TRBJ2-3	.	CASSLVGGTADTQYF	TGTGCCAGCAGCTTAGTTGGCGGGACAGCAGATACGCAGTATTTT
TRBV6-5	.	14	TRBJ2-5	TRBD1	CASRAGQGAETQYF	TGTGCCAGCAGGGCTGGACAGGGGGCGGAGACCCAGTACTTC
TRBV30	.	17	TRBJ2-3	TRBD2	CPQPPLTAGEITDTQYF	TGCCCCCAACCCCCCCTGACGGCGGGAGAAATAACAGATACGCAGTATTTT
TRBV7-3	.	14	TRBJ2-7	.	CASGGFLDSYEQYF	TGTGCCAGCGGGGGGTTTTTAGACTCCTACGAGCAGTACTTC
TRBV29-1	few	11	TRBJ2-1	.	CSVAEYNEQFF	TGCAGCGTGGCGGAGTACAATGAGCAGTTCTTC
TRBV7-8	.	16	TRBJ2-7	TRBD1	CASSLAGTAIPYEQYF	TGTGCCAGCAGCTTAGCTGGGACAGCAATCCCCTACGAGCAGTACTTC
TRBV7-2	.	15	TRBJ1-2	TRBD1	CASSLAQGAEYGYTF	TGTGCCAGCAGCTTAGCACAGGGGGCTGAGTATGGCTACACCTTC
TRBV6-6	.	14	TRBJ2-7	TRBD1	CASRQTGRFDEQYF	TGTGCCAGCAGGCAGACAGGGCGATTTGACGAGCAGTACTTC
TRBV7-7	.	14	TRBJ2-5	TRBD2	CASSLAGLGETQYF	TGTGCTAGCAGCTTAGCTGGACTAGGGGAGACCCAGTACTTC
TRBV4-1	.	15	TRBJ1-3	.	CASSQESSSGNTIYF	TGCGCCAGCAGCCAAGAATCGTCCTCTGGAAACACCATATATTTT
TRBV3-1/TRBV3-2	.	15	TRBJ2-7	TRBD1	CASSLRRTGGYEQYF	TGTGCCAGCAGCCTCCGCCGGACAGGGGGTTACGAGCAGTACTTC
TRBV2	many	14	TRBJ2-7	.	CASSEAGTPYEQYF	TGTGCCAGCAGTGAAGCAGGGACACCCTACGAGCAGTACTTC
TRBV27	.	16	TRBJ2-2	TRBD1	CASSRPDRVDTGELFF	TGTGCCAGCAGCCGGCCGGACAGGGTTGACACCGGGGAGCTGTTTTTT
TRBV27	.	15	TRBJ2-1	TRBD2	CARPTIAGAYNEQFF	TGTGCCAGGCCCACTATAGCGGGAGCCTACAATGAGCAGTTCTTC
TRBV6-5	.	15	TRBJ2-2	TRBD2	CASRLIAGDTGELFF	TGTGCCAGCAGACTGATAGCGGGCGACACCGGGGAGCTGTTTTTT
TRBV4-1	.	14	TRBJ1-4	TRBD1	CASSLQGMDEKLFF	TGCGCCAGCAGTTTACAGGGGATGGATGAAAAACTGTTTTTT
TRBV5-1	.	15	TRBJ1-6	TRBD1	CASSLDGRGNSPLHF	TGCGCCAGCAGCTTGGATGGCAGGGGGAATTCACCCCTCCACTTT
TRBV27	.	14	TRBJ2-7	TRBD1	CASSDDRATYEQYF	TGTGCCAGCAGTGACGACAGGGCGACCTACGAGCAGTACTTC
TRBV5-1	.	15	TRBJ1-5	.	CASSFLGLSGQPQHF	TGCGCCAGCAGCTTTCTGGGGTTGAGCGGTCAGCCCCAGCATTTT
TRBV28	.	17	TRBJ2-2	TRBD2	CASRPGLAGVYTGELFF	TGTGCCAGCAGACCCGGACTAGCGGGTGTGTACACCGGGGAGCTGTTTTTT
TRBV6-5	.	15	TRBJ2-5	TRBD2	CASSRAGGLEETQYF	TGTGCCAGCAGTCGAGCGGGAGGCTTGGAAGAGACCCAGTACTTC
TRBV7-9	.	14	TRBJ2-1	.	CASSLGQPYNEQFF	TGTGCCAGCAGCTTGGGGCAACCGTACAATGAGCAGTTCTTC
TRBV11-2	.	14	TRBJ1-1	TRBD1	CASSASTGMSEAFF	TGTGCCAGCAGCGCATCGACAGGGATGTCTGAAGCTTTCTTT
TRBV10-3	.	14	TRBJ2-1	.	CAIRGDSGYNEQFF	TGTGCCATCAGGGGGGACTCGGGGTACAATGAGCAGTTCTTC
TRBV7-3	.	17	TRBJ2-2	.	CASSPYKGRVNTGELFF	TGTGCCAGCAGCCCTTATAAGGGCAGGGTAAACACCGGGGAGCTGTTTTTT
TRBV14	.	14	TRBJ2-1	TRBD2	CASSLPGGYNEQFF	TGTGCCAGCAGCCTCCCGGGGGGTTACAATGAGCAGTTCTTC
TRBV18	.	15	TRBJ2-6	TRBD2	CASSLGLAGANVLTF	TGTGCCAGCTCATTGGGACTAGCTGGGGCCAACGTCCTGACTTTC
TRBV5-6	.	15	TRBJ2-7	TRBD1	CASSVGQESSYEQYF	TGTGCCAGCAGCGTGGGACAGGAGAGCTCCTACGAGCAGTACTTC
TRBV28	.	17	TRBJ2-7	.	CASSLVGLRELHYEQYF	TGTGCCAGCAGTTTAGTAGGTTTGCGGGAACTACACTACGAGCAGTACTTC
TRBV6-5	.	13	TRBJ2-7	.	CASSYAVSYEQYF	TGTGCCAGCAGTTACGCGGTCTCCTACGAGCAGTACTTC